The 15 T cell receptor beta chains reported below all come from one sample, sequenced in a study of CD8+ T cells in alopecia areata. Treatment described: oral pan-JAK inhibitor, 5-10 mg twice daily. Sequencing templates came from extracted RNA that was reverse transcribed into cDNA. Produced via immunoSEQ multiplex PCR; TCRdb's table is partial and in-frame only. The sample has a few hundred thousand clones, approximately 65% seen once. The specimen was CD4+ T cells sorted from blood, collected at roughly week 45, from a patient treated with tofacitinib. These receptors originate from a human donor with alopecia areata.

The chain has TRBV19 and TRBJ2-1, with TRBD1 matching 7 bases. The CDR3 has 12 residues. V shed 4 bases and J 6 bases; nucleotides not matched to a gene: 0. Germline-derived CDR1 and CDR2 are LNHDA and SQIVND (reference sequence). CDR3 loop: CASSTGGNEQFF. The CDR3 nucleotides are TGTGCCAGTAGTACAGGGGGCAATGAGCAGTTCTTC. The full variable domain, with the rest looked up from reference TRBV19 and TRBJ2-1, is DGGITQSPKYLFRKEGQNVTLSCEQNLNHDAMYWYRQDPGQGLRLIYYSQIVNDFQKGDIAEGYSVSREKKESFPLTVTSAQKNPTAFYLCASSTGGNEQFFGPGTRLTVL.

This chain links TRBV7-8 with TRBJ1-5; no clear D gene. The CDR3 is 12 residues long. V lost 5 bases, J lost 6 bases, and 8 bases lay in between. Germline CDR1 reads SGHVS; CDR2 reads FQNEAQ. The CDR3 DNA reads as TGTGCCAGCAGCCCCGGTACTCAGCCCCAGCATTTT. As protein: CASSPGTQPQHF.

The rearrangement uses TRBV7-8 and TRBJ1-4; D unresolved. The germline gives CDR1 SGHVS, CDR2 FQNEAQ. This CDR3 has 14 amino acids. V lost 7 bases to trimming and J lost 5 bases, with 14 bases between them. The CDR3 loop is CASTLSGPNEKLFF. As DNA, the CDR3 is TGTGCCAGCACGTTATCGGGCCCGAATGAAAAACTGTTTTTT.

This sequence joins TRBV7-2 and TRBJ2-2, with 7 positions matching TRBD2. Germline CDR1 SGHTA, CDR2 FQGNSA. V lost 8 bases and J lost 4; bases outside the gene matches: 7. The CDR3 has 14 residues. The CDR3 DNA sequence: TGTGCCAGCCGACTCGGGGGGTCCACCGGGGAGCTGTTTTTT. It codes for CASRLGGSTGELFF.

This clone was detected a few times. The V gene is TRBV11-3, the J gene TRBJ2-3; 10 nucleotides agree with TRBD2. Looked up from germline, CDR1 is SGHNT and CDR2 is YENEEA. The V segment lost 2 bases and the J segment 1 base; nucleotides outside the gene matches: 3. The CDR3 is 16 amino acids. The CDR3 region has the DNA TGTGCCAGCAGCTTAAGCGGGGGGGCCGGCACAGATACGCAGTATTTT. It translates to CASSLSGGAGTDTQYF.

The genes are TRBV5-6 and TRBJ1-2; D might be TRBD1 (5 bases). The CDR3 loop spans 12 amino acids. The V and J ends lost 1 base and 14 bases respectively, with 15 bases between them. CDR1 and CDR2 from the germline V gene are SGHDT and YYEEEE. CDR3: CASSLLGPVSTF. The CDR3 region has the DNA TGTGCCAGCAGCTTGTTGGGGCCCGTGAGTACCTTC.

The chain joins TRBV9 to TRBJ1-1; D not certain. V lost 3 bases and J 0 bases, leaving 15 bases between the germline ends. The CDR3 is 16 amino acids. Looked up from germline, CDR1 is SGDLS and CDR2 is YYNGEE. CDR3 sequence (DNA): TGTGCCAGCAGCGCCCTAAACCCTACCTTGAACACTGAAGCTTTCTTT. Translation: CASSALNPTLNTEAFF.

V usage is TRBV2 and J usage is TRBJ2-3, with D hard to call. Germline CDR1 is SNHLY and CDR2 is FYNNEI. This CDR3 spans 16 amino acids. V gave up 7 bases and J gave up 2 bases, with 19 bases separating them. The CDR3 region is CASNIPVRSVTDTQYF. CDR3 DNA sequence: TGTGCCAGCAACATCCCCGTGCGGTCGGTCACAGATACGCAGTATTTT. Supplemented by reference TRBV2 and TRBJ2-3, the full variable domain reads EPEVTQTPSHQVTQMGQEVILRCVPISNHLYFYWYRQILGQKVEFLVSFYNNEISEKSEIFDDQFSVERPDGSNFTLKIRSTKLEDSAMYFCASNIPVRSVTDTQYFGPGTRLTVL.

A word on this clone: Other DNA variants within this sample encode the same CDR3. This chain joins TRBV29-1 and TRBJ1-1, with unresolved D. The CDR3 consists of 13 residues. Germline V gene data show CDR1 as SQVTM and CDR2 as ANQGSEA. V was cut by 3 bases and J by 1 base, with 9 bases left in between. The CDR3 region has the DNA TGCAGCGTTGACCGGGGAGGGAACACTGAAGCTTTCTTT. Its protein product is CSVDRGGNTEAFF.

This clone occurred once. The J gene is TRBJ2-5, the V gene TRBV30; no reliable D call. This CDR3 comprises 11 residues. The germline V and J ends were trimmed by 4 bases and 5 bases, with 8 bases remaining between them. Germline V gives CDR1 GTSNPN, CDR2 SVGIG (reference sequence). CDR3 DNA: TGTGCCTGGACGAAGGAGGAGACCCAGTACTTC. This gives the protein CAWTKEETQYF.

The chain has TRBV29-1 and TRBJ1-6; D gene unclear. Trimming left V 4 bases short and J 7 bases short, with 11 bases between. CDR1 and CDR2 from the germline V gene are SQVTM and ANQGSEA. The CDR3 is made up of 13 amino acids. CDR3 residues: CSVAEGANSPLHF. The CDR3 DNA is TGCAGCGTTGCGGAAGGAGCGAATTCACCCCTCCACTTT.

The gene calls are TRBV27 and TRBJ2-1; D is tentatively TRBD1 or TRBD2 (5 bases each). Trimming pared 7 bases from V and 8 bases from J, leaving 15 bases between. CDR3 length equals 13 residues. Germline V gene sequence: CDR1 MNHEY, CDR2 SMNVEV (reference sequence). Written as DNA, the CDR3 is TGTGCCAGCACAACTAGACCAGGGTATGAGCAGTTCTTC. Its protein product is CASTTRPGYEQFF.

V gene TRBV15 combines with J gene TRBJ2-3, with a possible D match to TRBD1 (6 bases). V lost 8 bases to trimming and J lost 7 bases, with 16 bases between them. Germline values: CDR1 LNHNV, CDR2 YYDKDF (reference sequence). The length of the CDR3 is 13 residues. As DNA, the CDR3 is TGTGCCACCGGAGTACAGGGCCCCAATACGCAGTATTTT. The encoded protein is CATGVQGPNTQYF.

The CDR3 sequence: CASSPGGAGEQYF. DNA of the CDR3: TGTGCCAGTAGTCCGGGGGGGGCTGGCGAGCAGTACTTC. The chain links TRBV19 to TRBJ2-7; the match to TRBD2 covers 8 bases. The CDR3 length is 13 residues. Trimming at V came to 5 bases and at J to 6 bases, leaving 6 bases not matched to a gene. The germline gives CDR1 LNHDA, CDR2 SQIVND (reference sequence). The full variable domain, rest sourced from reference TRBV19 and TRBJ2-7, is DGGITQSPKYLFRKEGQNVTLSCEQNLNHDAMYWYRQDPGQGLRLIYYSQIVNDFQKGDIAEGYSVSREKKESFPLTVTSAQKNPTAFYLCASSPGGAGEQYFGPGTRLTVT.

The rearrangement joins TRBV29-1 to TRBJ2-1, with D uncertain. Germline V gene data show CDR1 as SQVTM and CDR2 as ANQGSEA. V gave up 1 base and J gave up 4 bases, with 8 bases separating them. The CDR3 loop spans 13 amino acids. The CDR3 protein is CSVEGTTYNEQFF. The CDR3 nucleotides read TGCAGCGTTGAAGGGACGACATACAATGAGCAGTTCTTC.